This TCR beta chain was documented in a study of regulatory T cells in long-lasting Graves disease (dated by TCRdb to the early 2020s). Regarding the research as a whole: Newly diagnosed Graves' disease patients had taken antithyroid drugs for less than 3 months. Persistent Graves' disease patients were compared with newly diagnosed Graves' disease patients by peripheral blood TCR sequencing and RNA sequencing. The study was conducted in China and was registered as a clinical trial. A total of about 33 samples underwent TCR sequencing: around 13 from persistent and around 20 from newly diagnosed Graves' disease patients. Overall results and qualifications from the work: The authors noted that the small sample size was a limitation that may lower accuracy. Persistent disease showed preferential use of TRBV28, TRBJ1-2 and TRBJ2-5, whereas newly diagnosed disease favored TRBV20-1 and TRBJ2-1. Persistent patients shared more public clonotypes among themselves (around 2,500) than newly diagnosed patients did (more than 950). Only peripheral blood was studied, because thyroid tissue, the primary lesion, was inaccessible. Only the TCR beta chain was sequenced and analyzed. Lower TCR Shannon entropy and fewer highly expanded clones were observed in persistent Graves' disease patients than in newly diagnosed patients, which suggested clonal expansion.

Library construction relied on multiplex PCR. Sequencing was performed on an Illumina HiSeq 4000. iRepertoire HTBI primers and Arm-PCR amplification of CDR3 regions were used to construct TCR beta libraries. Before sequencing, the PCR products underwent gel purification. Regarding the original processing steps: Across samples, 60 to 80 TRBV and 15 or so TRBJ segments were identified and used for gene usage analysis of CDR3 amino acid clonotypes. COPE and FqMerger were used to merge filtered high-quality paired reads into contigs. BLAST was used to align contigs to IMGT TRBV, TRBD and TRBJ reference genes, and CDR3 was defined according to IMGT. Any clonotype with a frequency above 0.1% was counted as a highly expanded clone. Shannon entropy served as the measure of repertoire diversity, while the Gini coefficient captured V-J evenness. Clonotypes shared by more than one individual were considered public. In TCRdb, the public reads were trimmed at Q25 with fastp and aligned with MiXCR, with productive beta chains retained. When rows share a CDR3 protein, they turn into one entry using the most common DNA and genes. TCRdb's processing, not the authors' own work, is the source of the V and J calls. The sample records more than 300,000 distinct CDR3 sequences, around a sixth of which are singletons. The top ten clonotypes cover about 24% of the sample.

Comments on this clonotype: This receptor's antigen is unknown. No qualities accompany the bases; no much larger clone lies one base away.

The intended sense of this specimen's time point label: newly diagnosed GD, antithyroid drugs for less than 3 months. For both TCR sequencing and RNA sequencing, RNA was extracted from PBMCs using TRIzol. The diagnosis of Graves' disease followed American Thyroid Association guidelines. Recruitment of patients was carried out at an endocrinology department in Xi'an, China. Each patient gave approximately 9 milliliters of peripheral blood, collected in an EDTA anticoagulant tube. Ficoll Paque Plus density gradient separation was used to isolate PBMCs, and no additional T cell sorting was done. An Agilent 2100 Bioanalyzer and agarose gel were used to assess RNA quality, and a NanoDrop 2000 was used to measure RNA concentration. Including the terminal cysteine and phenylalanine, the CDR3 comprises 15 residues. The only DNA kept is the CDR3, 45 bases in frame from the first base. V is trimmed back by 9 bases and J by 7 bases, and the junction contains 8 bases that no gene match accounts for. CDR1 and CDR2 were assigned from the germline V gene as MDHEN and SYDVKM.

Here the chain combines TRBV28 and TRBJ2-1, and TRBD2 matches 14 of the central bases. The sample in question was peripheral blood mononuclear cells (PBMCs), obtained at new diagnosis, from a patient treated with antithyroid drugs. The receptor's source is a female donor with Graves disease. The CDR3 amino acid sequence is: CASPRGLAGDNEQFF. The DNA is TGTGCCAGTCCCCGGGGACTAGCGGGAGATAATGAGCAGTTCTTC.